This T cell receptor beta chain emerged from a study of post-analysis software for immune sequencing data. Turning to the study itself: Relapsing-remitting, secondary progressive and progressive-relapsing courses of multiple sclerosis were included. The study's findings and limits: Relative to controls, patients had a few TRBV segments at higher frequency, with TRBV5-6, TRBV5-1 and TRBV20-1 among these. When compared against controls, multiple sclerosis patients showed significantly lower normalized Chao1 diversity. Batch-matched samples strongly co-clustered by F measure.

V was shortened by 6 bases and J by 10 bases, with 22 bases between the two germline ends. The CDR3 is 15 residues long. Germline values: CDR1 MDHEN, CDR2 SYDVKM. cDNA libraries for TCR beta contained unique molecular identifiers. Using its own MiXCR run on the PCR reads, TCRdb lists one record per CDR3 protein. Of some 450,000 distinct CDR3 sequences listed, nearly 45% are singletons. Regarding this clonotype: Its target is unknown.

The sequence was obtained from a girl aged 10 to 17 with multiple sclerosis. The sequenced material came from blood. The J gene is TRBJ2-1, the V gene TRBV28; D might be TRBD2 (5 bases). In DNA, the CDR3 is TGTGCCAGCAGCCCGCCAGGTCTTTCCGGGAACGAGCAGTTCTTC. Translated: CASSPPGLSGNEQFF.